The T cell receptor (beta chain) described here comes from a study of Graves' ophthalmopathy and Graves' hyperthyroidism. Enrollment excluded any patients with other autoimmune diseases, uncontrolled infections, pregnancy or lactation. Germline V lookup: CDR1 SGDLS, CDR2 YYNGEE. This CDR3 is 15 amino acids long. The V gene lost 3 bases and the J gene lost 0 bases, with 12 bases spanning the gap. RNA transcripts were the template, and TCR beta CDR3 regions were amplified from them. The first-round RT-PCR employed HTBI primers together with the Qiagen OneStep RT-PCR kit. A multiplex PCR was then performed as the second round. TCRdb passed the multiplex PCR reads through MiXCR, listing each CDR3 protein once. The sample lists about 700,000 distinct CDR3 sequences, roughly two fifths occurring once. The table lists this clonotype with many counts.

The V call is TRBV9, the J call TRBJ1-1; possibly TRBD1 for D (5 bases). The sequencing sample was made of peripheral blood. The receptor was derived from an adult man with Graves' ophthalmopathy. CDR3: CASSGRGPMNTEAFF. CDR3 sequence (DNA): TGTGCCAGCAGCGGCCGGGGCCCAATGAACACTGAAGCTTTCTTT.